This T cell receptor (beta chain) was found in a study of beta chain features in type 1 diabetes. Study-wide findings and caveats: Within each of all four CD4+ subsets, Type 1 diabetes patients had TCRB CDR3s that were moderately but significantly shorter. Sampled from patients, naive, central memory and Treg TCRB repertoires appeared more similar than those sampled from healthy donors. For type 1 diabetes patients, VDJ junctions showed fewer insertions and more deletions.

CD4+ cells of the naive, central memory, regulatory and stem cell-like memory types were sorted via CD45RO/CCR7/CD25/CD127/CD95/CD27. The CDR3 spans 14 residues. Per germline, CDR1 SQVTM and CDR2 ANQGSEA. V shed 3 bases and J 1 base; nucleotides not matched to a gene: 5. With regard to this clone: No antigen is known for it.

Sequenced material consisted of expressed TCRB transcripts (all of the isolated RNA was reverse transcribed). Assay used: immunoSEQ multiplex PCR; TCRdb lists only in-frame clones, some missing. The sample lists a few hundred thousand clones, approximately 15% occurring once. Sequencing was done on a sample of naive CD4+ T cells from blood. The TCR was taken from a man aged 25-45 years in good health. This chain uses TRBV29-1 with TRBJ2-5; 7 positions match TRBD1. The CDR3 DNA follows: TGCAGCGTTGATCCGACAGGGCTCCAAGAGACCCAGTACTTC. Amino acid sequence: CSVDPTGLQETQYF.